This T cell receptor (beta chain) stems from a study of T cells in Graves' hyperthyroidism and ophthalmopathy. Active moderate-to-severe ophthalmopathy, Clinical Activity Score at least 3, NOSPECS at least 4, under 3 months' duration. Uncontrolled infection, other autoimmune disease, pregnancy or lactation excluded patients. This sample holds PBMCs from roughly 10 ml fresh peripheral blood. What was amplified from RNA transcripts were TCR beta CDR3 regions. With the HTBI primer set, the TCR CDR3 went through a first round of RT-PCR. In TCRdb, the multiplex PCR reads were re-called with MiXCR into one record per CDR3 protein. The sample lists around 490,000 distinct CDR3 sequences; approximately 20% were seen once. The CDR3 extends over 15 amino acids. Germline V gene data show CDR1 as SGHTA and CDR2 as FQGTGA. V dropped 7 bases and J dropped 4 bases, with 19 bases sitting between them. In this sample, this clonotype turned up many times.

The origin of this receptor is a man in his forties with Graves' ophthalmopathy. Sequencing used blood. V and J are TRBV7-3 and TRBJ1-1, with TRBD1 as a possible D gene (6 bases). The CDR3 spells CASKDQGLGGTEAFF. CDR3 bases: TGTGCCAGCAAAGATCAGGGGCTCGGGGGCACTGAAGCTTTCTTT.